A selection of T cell receptor beta chains follows, all from one sample in a study of shared clonotypes between healthy human individuals. Profiled with immunoSEQ multiplex PCR; TCRdb holds only in-frame clones, not every one. The sample lists 2 million to 3 million clones; 93% were seen once. The material sequenced was naive CD4+ T cells from PBMCs. These receptors came from a man between 18 and 29 years old in good health. Some clones in this sample may be carry-over from other donors' samples. CDR3s include the opening cysteine and the closing phenylalanine or tryptophan. A D gene is named only where the DNA matches it firmly. Size tells how often a clone was seen (once, few, many) or the class of an expanded clone, and some rows leave it out.

abundance: NA; v_gene: TRBV5-1; d_gene: NA; len: 15; j_gene: TRBJ2-5; CDR3nt: TGCGCCAGCAGCACCACCGGGACACTCCAAGAGACCCAGTACTTC; CDR3aa: CASSTTGTLQETQYF
abundance: NA; v_gene: TRBV27; d_gene: NA; len: 13; j_gene: TRBJ2-3; CDR3nt: TGTGCCAGCCGAGTACGCGTAACAGATACGCAGTATTTT; CDR3aa: CASRVRVTDTQYF
abundance: NA; v_gene: TRBV6-5; d_gene: NA; len: 15; j_gene: TRBJ1-1; CDR3nt: TGTGCCAGCAGTTACTCTTTATACATGAACACTGAAGCTTTCTTT; CDR3aa: CASSYSLYMNTEAFF
abundance: NA; v_gene: TRBV11-2; d_gene: TRBD2; len: 15; j_gene: TRBJ2-7; CDR3nt: TGTGCCAGCAGCTGGACGACAGCGGGAGACAGCGAGCAGTACTTC; CDR3aa: CASSWTTAGDSEQYF
abundance: NA; v_gene: TRBV6-1; d_gene: NA; len: 15; j_gene: TRBJ2-7; CDR3nt: TGTGCCAGCAGTGAAAGTTGGATCCCGTCCTACGAGCAGTACTTC; CDR3aa: CASSESWIPSYEQYF
abundance: NA; v_gene: TRBV6-5; d_gene: NA; len: 15; j_gene: TRBJ2-7; CDR3nt: TGTGCCAGCAGTTACTCGATAGTAGCCGTAGGGGAGCAGTACTTC; CDR3aa: CASSYSIVAVGEQYF
abundance: once; v_gene: TRBV9; d_gene: NA; len: 15; j_gene: TRBJ2-1; CDR3nt: TGTGCCAGCAGCTCAACCCGATTAACCTACAATGAGCAGTTCTTC; CDR3aa: CASSSTRLTYNEQFF
abundance: NA; v_gene: TRBV5-6; d_gene: NA; len: 16; j_gene: TRBJ1-3; CDR3nt: TGTGCCAGCAGCTTTCGTTGGGGCTTCTCTGGAAACACCATATATTTT; CDR3aa: CASSFRWGFSGNTIYF
abundance: NA; v_gene: TRBV6-6; d_gene: NA; len: 14; j_gene: TRBJ1-1; CDR3nt: TGTGCCAGCAGTTACGAGGGGCTCAACACTGAAGCTTTCTTT; CDR3aa: CASSYEGLNTEAFF
abundance: NA; v_gene: TRBV11-2; d_gene: NA; len: 16; j_gene: TRBJ2-2; CDR3nt: TGTGCCAGCAGACAAACCGGGACCAGGAACACCGGGGAGCTGTTTTTT; CDR3aa: CASRQTGTRNTGELFF
abundance: NA; v_gene: TRBV18; d_gene: NA; len: 12; j_gene: TRBJ2-7; CDR3nt: TGTGCCAGCTCACCTTTGGGCTACGAGCAGTACTTC; CDR3aa: CASSPLGYEQYF
abundance: NA; v_gene: TRBV6-6; d_gene: NA; len: 13; j_gene: TRBJ2-7; CDR3nt: TGTGCCAGCACCCCCACCGGGCCCTACGAGCAGTACTTC; CDR3aa: CASTPTGPYEQYF
abundance: NA; v_gene: TRBV13; d_gene: NA; len: 13; j_gene: TRBJ1-5; CDR3nt: TGTGCCAGCAGCTTCAGGGAGGCTCAGCCCCAGCATTTT; CDR3aa: CASSFREAQPQHF
abundance: NA; v_gene: TRBV9; d_gene: NA; len: 14; j_gene: TRBJ2-3; CDR3nt: TGTGCCAGCAGCCCCGTGGGAAGCACAGATACGCAGTATTTT; CDR3aa: CASSPVGSTDTQYF
abundance: NA; v_gene: TRBV7-9; d_gene: NA; len: 15; j_gene: TRBJ1-1; CDR3nt: TGTGCCAGCAGCTTACAATTAAGTCGGGACACTGAAGCTTTCTTT; CDR3aa: CASSLQLSRDTEAFF
abundance: NA; v_gene: TRBV7-9; d_gene: NA; len: 14; j_gene: TRBJ2-7; CDR3nt: TGTGCCAGCAGCGCAGGGATCTCTCCCGATGAGCAGTACTTC; CDR3aa: CASSAGISPDEQYF
abundance: NA; v_gene: TRBV5-1; d_gene: TRBD2; len: 15; j_gene: TRBJ2-7; CDR3nt: TGCGCCAGCAGCTTGATTGGGGGAGGGCCCGACGAGCAGTACTTC; CDR3aa: CASSLIGGGPDEQYF
abundance: once; v_gene: TRBV5-8; d_gene: NA; len: 11; j_gene: TRBJ2-7; CDR3nt: TGTGCCAGCAGCTTGGGACGAGGGCAGTACTTC; CDR3aa: CASSLGRGQYF
abundance: NA; v_gene: TRBV19; d_gene: NA; len: 15; j_gene: TRBJ1-1; CDR3nt: TGTGCCAGTAGTATTGTAAGGCAGGGGAACACTGAAGCTTTCTTT; CDR3aa: CASSIVRQGNTEAFF
abundance: NA; v_gene: TRBV28; d_gene: NA; len: 13; j_gene: TRBJ1-1; CDR3nt: TGTGCCAGCAGTGCCCCCCCAGATTCTTGGGCTTTCTTT; CDR3aa: CASSAPPDSWAFF
abundance: NA; v_gene: TRBV5-1; d_gene: NA; len: 14; j_gene: TRBJ1-2; CDR3nt: TGCGCCAGCAGCTTGGCCGCGATTGAGAATGGCTACACCTTC; CDR3aa: CASSLAAIENGYTF
abundance: NA; v_gene: TRBV10-3; d_gene: NA; len: 15; j_gene: TRBJ2-3; CDR3nt: TGTGCCATCAGTGGGGCGGGGGCTAGCACAGATACGCAGTATTTT; CDR3aa: CAISGAGASTDTQYF
abundance: NA; v_gene: TRBV21-1; d_gene: NA; len: 16; j_gene: TRBJ1-2; CDR3nt: TGTGCCAGCACCAGGGGGCGAAAAGAGGCTAACTATGGCTACACCTTC; CDR3aa: CASTRGRKEANYGYTF
abundance: NA; v_gene: TRBV27; d_gene: TRBD1; len: 15; j_gene: TRBJ1-3; CDR3nt: TGTGCCCGTTCGGGCTACAGGGGCCCCGGAAACACCATATATTTT; CDR3aa: CARSGYRGPGNTIYF
abundance: once; v_gene: TRBV19; d_gene: NA; len: 17; j_gene: TRBJ1-4; CDR3nt: TGTGCCAGTAGTCGGGACGGTGTCTCCTTGCCTAATGAAAAACTGTTTTTT; CDR3aa: CASSRDGVSLPNEKLFF
abundance: NA; v_gene: TRBV19; d_gene: NA; len: 14; j_gene: TRBJ1-3; CDR3nt: TGTGCCAGTAGTGAAAAAGGCACTGGAAACACCATATATTTT; CDR3aa: CASSEKGTGNTIYF
abundance: NA; v_gene: TRBV5-1; d_gene: NA; len: 14; j_gene: TRBJ2-3; CDR3nt: TGCGCCAGCAGCTTGGGTGCGGCTTTGGATACGCAGTATTTT; CDR3aa: CASSLGAALDTQYF
abundance: NA; v_gene: TRBV28; d_gene: NA; len: 13; j_gene: TRBJ1-1; CDR3nt: TGTGCCAGCAAAGGGGGGGGTGCACTTGAAGCTTTCTTT; CDR3aa: CASKGGGALEAFF
abundance: NA; v_gene: TRBV25-1; d_gene: NA; len: 13; j_gene: TRBJ2-7; CDR3nt: TGTGCCACCACGGAGGGGGCCCGGGGCGAGCAGTACTTC; CDR3aa: CATTEGARGEQYF
abundance: NA; v_gene: TRBV13; d_gene: TRBD2; len: 18; j_gene: TRBJ2-3; CDR3nt: TGTGCCAGCAGCTTAGCTTTCGGGGGACTAGCGGGCCAGAGAACGCAGTATTTT; CDR3aa: CASSLAFGGLAGQRTQYF
abundance: once; v_gene: TRBV28; d_gene: TRBD1; len: 16; j_gene: TRBJ1-5; CDR3nt: TGTGCCAGCACCCCGACGGGACAGGGGGCGTATCAGCCCCAGCATTTT; CDR3aa: CASTPTGQGAYQPQHF
abundance: NA; v_gene: TRBV29-1; d_gene: TRBD2; len: 14; j_gene: TRBJ2-3; CDR3nt: TGCAGCGGACTAGCGGGAGAGGGGACAGATACGCAGTATTTT; CDR3aa: CSGLAGEGTDTQYF
abundance: NA; v_gene: TRBV15; d_gene: NA; len: 13; j_gene: TRBJ2-5; CDR3nt: TGTGCCACCAGCAGAGGGGGGGAAGAGACCCAGTACTTC; CDR3aa: CATSRGGEETQYF
abundance: NA; v_gene: TRBV6-1; d_gene: NA; len: 13; j_gene: TRBJ2-3; CDR3nt: TGTGCCACCACCAGGAGGGGAACAGATACGCAGTATTTT; CDR3aa: CATTRRGTDTQYF
abundance: NA; v_gene: TRBV9; d_gene: NA; len: 15; j_gene: TRBJ1-1; CDR3nt: TGTGCCAGCAGCGTAGCCGCAGGGTTATACACTGAAGCTTTCTTT; CDR3aa: CASSVAAGLYTEAFF
abundance: NA; v_gene: TRBV29-1; d_gene: TRBD1; len: 14; j_gene: TRBJ2-1; CDR3nt: TGCAGCGTTGAAGATGTTGACAGGGTCAATGAGCAGTTCTTC; CDR3aa: CSVEDVDRVNEQFF
abundance: NA; v_gene: TRBV6-6; d_gene: TRBD2; len: 16; j_gene: TRBJ2-7; CDR3nt: TGTGCCAGCAGTTACGGCGGGAGGGGGAGCTCCTACGAGCAGTACTTC; CDR3aa: CASSYGGRGSSYEQYF